This T cell receptor (beta chain) derives from a study of CD8 T cells in ankylosing spondylitis. Study-wide results and caveats: A motif of 8 or 9 highly homologous TCR beta variants was seen as apparently characteristic of ankylosing spondylitis blood. With a CD8+ phenotype, disease-linked clones were relatively rare in peripheral blood.

The CDR3 is made up of 15 amino acids. Germline CDR1 is ENHRY and CDR2 is SYGVKD. Trimming took off 4 bases at V and 1 base at J, with 10 bases between the two ends. One entry per CDR3 protein, called by TCRdb with MiXCR from the 5' RACE reads. The table has 100,000 or so distinct CDR3 sequences, around 8.5% seen once. This clonotype was counted many times. Its antigen is unknown. This receptor was identified in a male donor with ankylosing spondylitis. This chain joins TRBV10-3 and TRBJ2-2; no clear D. Sequenced: blood, either unsorted or a sorted T cell fraction (not recorded which). The CDR3 sequence is CAISADDQNTGELFF. Here the CDR3 DNA reads TGTGCCATCAGTGCGGACGACCAGAACACCGGGGAGCTGTTTTTT.